Listed below are T cell receptor beta chains from one sample, sequenced in a study of blood T cell repertoires in COVID-19. Sequencing was performed with immunoSEQ multiplex PCR; in TCRdb, only in-frame clones are kept and a portion is missing. The profile shows nearly 70,000 clones, around 90% of them singletons. Input material: peripheral blood. Receptors originate from a woman between 45 and 65 years old with COVID-19, enrolled during active disease. Each CDR3 is given without its conserved first and last residue. D genes are given only for firm matches.

TRBD2,TRBJ2-3,TRBV6-5,ASSIQAGGGNTQY
NA,TRBJ2-5,TRBV18,ASSPRQEETQY
TRBD1,TRBJ2-5,TRBV28,ASSRTGDQETQY
TRBD2,TRBJ2-1,TRBV6-5,ASMPSGRYNEQF
NA,TRBJ1-1,TRBV12-5,ASGLVLTEEGVTEAF
NA,TRBJ2-7,TRBV30,AWSRAGALDEQY
NA,TRBJ2-3,TRBV19,ASSRGGARTDTQY
NA,TRBJ2-5,TRBV7-9,ASNRGGAGETQY
NA,TRBJ2-7,TRBV27,ASSTDIPPYEQY
NA,TRBJ2-7,TRBV9,ASSVASDSYEQY
NA,TRBJ2-5,TRBV10-3,AISEESGVGSGTQY
NA,TRBJ2-7,TRBV3-1/TRBV3-2,ASSQEKATSYEQY
TRBD2,TRBJ2-1,TRBV7-3,ASSSFGGSSYNEQF
TRBD1,TRBJ1-2,TRBV10-3,AISRDRENYGYT
TRBD1,TRBJ1-1,TRBV6-2/TRBV6-3,ASSYPRQGPNTEAF
NA,TRBJ1-3,TRBV20-1,SASREGNTIY
TRBD2,TRBJ2-1,TRBV28,ASSFSGRDEQF
TRBD2,TRBJ2-1,TRBV19,ASSRAGGSYNEQF
TRBD1,TRBJ1-4,TRBV28,ASSTPDRATNEKLF
TRBD2,TRBJ2-5,TRBV7-3,ASSLSSGSGQETQY
TRBD1,TRBJ2-4,TRBV11-2,ASSVGQGAIQY
TRBD2,TRBJ2-7,TRBV7-8,ASSSNRLAKYEQY
NA,TRBJ2-7,TRBV24-1,ATRGVSYEQY
NA,TRBJ1-1,TRBV19,ASSSRFGWTF
NA,TRBJ2-5,TRBV7-2,ASSSPGVRETQY
TRBD2,TRBJ2-2,TRBV11-2,ASSPAGVNTGELF
NA,TRBJ2-7,TRBV11-3,ASSPRGLRVHSYEQY
NA,TRBJ2-7,TRBV28,ASSLWEELSNEQY
TRBD2,TRBJ2-7,TRBV6-5,ASSRSGHYEQY
TRBD2,TRBJ2-3,TRBV5-1,ASSSGSDTQY
TRBD2,TRBJ2-2,TRBV5-1,ASSPPGLAVNTGELF
NA,TRBJ1-1,TRBV28,ASSSRPGEAF
NA,TRBJ2-5,TRBV4-1,ASSQEPPTPQETQY
TRBD2,TRBJ2-7,TRBV5-5,ASSSDGGLAGAYEQY
NA,TRBJ1-4,TRBV29-1,SVVTRGDLSEKLF
TRBD2,TRBJ2-7,TRBV7-9,ASSQTSGTYEQY
TRBD1,TRBJ1-5,TRBV24-1,ATSDPNRGSNQPQH
TRBD1,TRBJ1-1,TRBV7-2,ASSLADRGTEAF
NA,TRBJ2-1,TRBV5-1,ASSLQVGEQF
TRBD2,TRBJ2-1,TRBV27,ASSGYGLAIYNEQF
TRBD2,TRBJ2-1,TRBV11-2,ASSFSGKVPLYNEQF
TRBD1,TRBJ2-1,TRBV5-1,ASSIRQGSYNEQF